The sequence of this T cell receptor (beta chain) was determined in a study of cytomegalovirus exposure and HLA in healthy donors. Whole-study context: The early release's HLA-typed donors yielded 65 million to 85 million unique TCRs.

The V gene lost 5 bases and the J gene lost 9 bases, with 20 bases spanning the gap. Germline values: CDR1 SGHTA, CDR2 FQGNSA. CDR3 length equals 15 residues. With 60 Vbeta and 13 Jbeta primers, the PCR was carried out. This table comes from immunoSEQ multiplex PCR, and its TCRdb copy is limited to in-frame clones, with some not included. The sample has some 140,000 clones, approximately 80% seen once; the top ten hold roughly 2.3%. The sequence derives from a man aged 25 to 40 in good health and CMV-seronegative. What was sequenced was PBMCs. This chain connects TRBV7-2 to TRBJ2-1, with D possibly matching TRBD1 (6 bases). As DNA, the CDR3 is TGTGCCAGCAGCCCCGCCCGGGCAGGGGATGGTGAGCAGTTCTTC. This codes for CASSPARAGDGEQFF. Supplemented by reference TRBV7-2 and TRBJ2-1, the full variable domain reads GAGVSQSPSNKVTEKGKDVELRCDPISGHTALYWYRQSLGQGLEFLIYFQGNSAPDKSGLPSDRFSAERTGGSVSTLTIQRTQQEDSAVYLCASSPARAGDGEQFFGPGTRLTVL.